The rows below give T cell receptor beta chains drawn from one sample of a study of cytomegalovirus exposure and HLA in healthy donors. Profiled with immunoSEQ multiplex PCR; TCRdb holds only in-frame clones, not every one. The sample shows tens of thousands of clones, and about 10% sits with its ten largest clones. The sample consisted of PBMCs. These receptors all come from a man aged 50 or older in good health and CMV-seropositive. Each CDR3 is given with its conserved first and last residue. The order of the fields is D gene, J gene, V gene, CDR3 DNA, CDR3 protein. The D gene is left open where the match is weak.

NA	TRBJ1-2	TRBV5-4	TGTGCCAGCAGCTTGTCCGCCAGCTATGGCTACACCTTC	CASSLSASYGYTF
TRBD1	TRBJ1-2	TRBV6-5	TGTGCCAGCGGGGGACAGATCTATGGCTACACCTTC	CASGGQIYGYTF
NA	TRBJ1-2	TRBV4-1	TGCGCCAGCAGCCAAGGGGTCCGGGGTGACGGTGGCTACACCTTC	CASSQGVRGDGGYTF
NA	TRBJ2-7	TRBV6-1	TGTGCCAGCAGTGATCCAGGGGACAACGAGCAGTACTTC	CASSDPGDNEQYF
NA	TRBJ1-5	TRBV19	TGTGCCAGTACCCAACCCCTGACAGGCAATCAGCCCCAGCATTTT	CASTQPLTGNQPQHF
NA	TRBJ2-3	TRBV18	TGTGCCAGCTCCCAGGGATCTTCTAGCACAGATACGCAGTATTTT	CASSQGSSSTDTQYF
NA	TRBJ1-1	TRBV30	TGTGCCTGGAGCCAGATCCCATCAGGGGCCACTGAAGCTTTCTTT	CAWSQIPSGATEAFF
TRBD2	TRBJ2-2	TRBV9	TGTGCCAGCAGCCCAAGGACTAGCGGGAGAGACACCGGGGAGCTGTTTTTT	CASSPRTSGRDTGELFF
TRBD1	TRBJ2-1	TRBV6-1	TGTGCCATCCGGACAGGGAATCACAATGAGCAGTTCTTC	CAIRTGNHNEQFF
TRBD1	TRBJ1-1	TRBV2	TGTGCCAGCAGCGGACAGGAGAACACTGAAGCTTTCTTT	CASSGQENTEAFF
TRBD1	TRBJ2-7	TRBV10-3	TGTGCCATCAGCCGAGACCTCCCGGACAGGACGTCGAACTACGAGCAGTACTTC	CAISRDLPDRTSNYEQYF
TRBD1	TRBJ1-2	TRBV4-3	TGCGCCAGCAGCCAAGAAAGGACAGGGAACTATGGCTACACCTTC	CASSQERTGNYGYTF
NA	TRBJ1-1	TRBV13	TGTGCCAGCAGCCTACCGGAGGCTAAGGGTGAAGCTTTCTTT	CASSLPEAKGEAFF
NA	TRBJ2-5	TRBV25-1	TGTGCCAGCAGTGAATTGGGTGGGCAGCTACAAGAGACCCAGTACTTC	CASSELGGQLQETQYF
TRBD1	TRBJ1-2	TRBV7-2	TGTGCCAGCAGTCCTCGAACAGGGGGAGTTTCCTTCTATGGCTACACCTTC	CASSPRTGGVSFYGYTF
TRBD2	TRBJ2-2	TRBV25-1	TGTGCCAGCAGCACACTAGCGGGAGAGCACGGGGAGCTGTTTTTT	CASSTLAGEHGELFF
NA	TRBJ2-2	TRBV19	TGTGCCAGTAGTCCCCCTGGACTGAACACCGGGGAGCTGTTTTTT	CASSPPGLNTGELFF
NA	TRBJ2-3	TRBV9	TGTGCCAGCAGCGTAGACGGGGGAGGCACAGATACGCAGTATTTT	CASSVDGGGTDTQYF
NA	TRBJ2-2	TRBV5-6	TGTGCCAGCAGCTTCCCGGGACTCACTACCGGGGAGCTGTTTTTT	CASSFPGLTTGELFF
NA	TRBJ1-4	TRBV6-5	TGTGCCAGCAGATCTAATGCAGGGTCGGCCGAAAAACTGTTTTTT	CASRSNAGSAEKLFF
TRBD2	TRBJ2-1	TRBV7-2	TGTGCCAGCAGCTTAGTACCCGGGACTAGCGGGGGGGGCAATGAGCAGTTCTTC	CASSLVPGTSGGGNEQFF
TRBD2	TRBJ2-7	TRBV4-1	TGCGCCAGCAGCCTAGGGACTAGCGGTGCCTACGAGCAGTACTTC	CASSLGTSGAYEQYF
TRBD1	TRBJ1-5	TRBV7-2	TGTGCCAGCAGCCCTTGGACAGGGAGCAATCAGCCCCAGCATTTT	CASSPWTGSNQPQHF
TRBD1	TRBJ2-1	TRBV29-1	TGCAGCGCCACAGGGGGCGAGGGGGACAATGAGCAGTTCTTC	CSATGGEGDNEQFF
NA	TRBJ1-1	TRBV5-6	TGTGCCAGCAGCTATAGGGGAAGAAAGATTGGGACTGAAGCTTTCTTT	CASSYRGRKIGTEAFF
NA	TRBJ2-1	TRBV7-6	TGTGCCAGCAGCGTCACCTCGACAGGTTACAATGAGCAGTTCTTC	CASSVTSTGYNEQFF
TRBD2	TRBJ2-7	TRBV11-2	TGTGCCAGCAGCTCTACAGCGGGGGGGTCCTACGAGCAGTACTTC	CASSSTAGGSYEQYF
NA	TRBJ1-4	TRBV7-9	TGTGCCAGCAGCTCGGAAGCGGGTAATGAAAAACTGTTTTTT	CASSSEAGNEKLFF
NA	TRBJ1-1	TRBV4-1	TGCGCCAGCAGCCAAGAAAATCTAATGAACACTGAAGCTTTCTTT	CASSQENLMNTEAFF
NA	TRBJ1-5	TRBV7-8	TGTGCCAGCAGCTCGACCGGAAAAGGGAGACAGCCCCAGCATTTT	CASSSTGKGRQPQHF